The T cell receptor beta chain under discussion was sequenced for a study of cytomegalovirus exposure and HLA in healthy donors. For the study at large: Membership in the Caucasian-associated ancestry cluster was found for 81% of 300 to 400 genotyped donors.

This CDR3 is 14 amino acids long. In germline, CDR1 is MDHEN, CDR2 SYDVKM. V was clipped by 6 bases and J by 2 bases; unmatched bases: 3. Both 60 Vbeta primers and 13 Jbeta primers went into the PCR. This table comes from immunoSEQ multiplex PCR, and its TCRdb copy is limited to in-frame clones, with some not included. The table lists 95,000 to 150,000 clones, roughly 80% of them singletons. In nominal health when sampled, donors likely had unrecorded immune exposures nonetheless. This clonotype originated in a man younger than 40 in good health and CMV-seropositive. The specimen was PBMCs. The chain combines TRBV28 with TRBJ2-7, with TRBD1 matching 11 bases. The CDR3 DNA reads as TGTGCCAGCAGGGGACAGGGGGAAACCTACGAGCAGTACTTC. The encoded protein is CASRGQGETYEQYF.